This T cell receptor (beta chain) was identified during a study of cytomegalovirus exposure and HLA in healthy donors. The study, taken as a whole, reports: There were some V segments, including TRBV6-2 and TRBV6-3, excluded as indistinguishable. Another analysis was done later, and it associated around 17,000 TCR beta sequences with HLA alleles at 0.05 false discovery rate.

Germline V CDR1 and CDR2: MNHEY, SVGAGI. Between the trimmed V and J ends, which lost 0 bases and 3 bases, there was a span of 11 bases. The CDR3 is 15 residues long. Healthy bone marrow donors made up the cohort. Researchers ran the PCR with 60 Vbeta and 13 Jbeta primers. TCRdb's copy holds only in-frame clones and misses some; the assay was immunoSEQ multiplex PCR. This table has 190,000 or so clones, 75% to 90% appearing once. This clone was observed once. Its antigen is currently unknown. The source is a woman aged 45 to 65 in good health and CMV-seropositive. The specimen was PBMCs. The V call is TRBV6-5, the J call TRBJ1-1; D remains ambiguous. The CDR3 bases are TGTGCCAGCAGTTACTCTAGGGAGGCTCACACTGAAGCTTTCTTT. Protein: CASSYSREAHTEAFF.